A single sample is the source of the 20 T cell receptor beta chains below, sequenced in a study of T-cell memory formation after mild COVID-19. TCRdb processed the 5' RACE reads anew with MiXCR; each CDR3 protein has one entry. The repertoire holds approximately 570,000 distinct CDR3 sequences, with roughly 18% as singletons. Sequences were obtained from PBMCs or a T cell subset sorted from them (not recorded which). These TCRs come from an adult woman who had mild COVID-19 (a few samples of this study predate the infection). Cell type and time point are not known.

This clonotype occurred many times. The genes are TRBV4-1 and TRBJ2-1; 7 bases map to TRBD2. After removal of 4 bases from V and 10 bases from J, the junction contained 13 bases not matched to a gene. The CDR3 totals 15 residues. The germline V gene has CDR1 MGHRA and CDR2 YSYEKL. The CDR3 protein is CASSPLPLAGGEQFF. The CDR3 nucleotides read TGCGCCAGCAGCCCCCTCCCTTTAGCGGGTGGAGAGCAGTTCTTC.

This chain connects TRBV9 to TRBJ1-1, with D possibly being TRBD1 (6 bases). V dropped 6 bases and J dropped 3 bases, with 12 bases sitting between them. Germline values: CDR1 SGDLS, CDR2 YYNGEE. The CDR3 runs to 13 residues. The CDR3 spells CASNFKGDTEAFF. As DNA, the CDR3 is TGTGCCAGCAATTTCAAGGGGGACACTGAAGCTTTCTTT.

This clonotype was found a few times. The rearrangement uses TRBV24-1 and TRBJ2-5; 8 bases align to TRBD1. Germline trimming cut 7 bases from V and 2 bases from J; bases unmatched to any gene: 2. CDR1 is KGHDR and CDR2 is SFDVKD in the germline V gene. The CDR3 has 13 residues. CDR3 amino acids: CATRTGEQETQYF. The CDR3 DNA follows: TGTGCCACCAGGACAGGGGAACAAGAGACCCAGTACTTC.

The chain employs TRBV2 and TRBJ1-2; TRBD1 might be the D (5 bases). The CDR3 has 14 residues. Germline CDR1 reads SNHLY; CDR2 reads FYNNEI. Trimming took off 4 bases at V and 3 bases at J, with 12 bases between the two ends. The CDR3 nucleotides are TGTGCCAGCAGTGTCCGGGACGCGGACTATGGCTACACCTTC. As protein: CASSVRDADYGYTF.

This clonotype has just a few counts. The chain has TRBV9 and TRBJ1-1; tentatively, D is TRBD1 (5 bases). CDR3 length: 14 amino acids. V was cut by 0 bases and J by 6 bases, with 12 bases left in between. The germline CDR1 and CDR2 sequences are SGDLS and YYNGEE. In nucleotides, the CDR3 is TGTGCCAGCAGCGTAGCTATAGGGGCCTCTGAAGCTTTCTTT. Encoded protein: CASSVAIGASEAFF.

The V and J genes are TRBV6-2 or TRBV6-3 and TRBJ2-7; possibly TRBD1 for D (6 bases). Germline lookup yields CDR1 MNHEY and CDR2 SVGEGT. V dropped 5 bases and J dropped 0 bases, with 11 bases sitting between them. This CDR3 has 14 residues. CDR3 nucleotides: TGTGCCAGCAGTCTGGCAGGGGCCTCCTACGAGCAGTACTTC. Its translation: CASSLAGASYEQYF.

The CDR3 here is CASSPGLEQYF. The CDR3 nucleotides read TGTGCCAGCTCACCAGGGCTTGAGCAGTACTTC. The chain carries TRBV18 and TRBJ2-7, with no clear D. Germline-derived CDR1 and CDR2 are KGHSH and LQKENI. The CDR3 runs to 11 residues. The ends were cut back, 2 bases at V and 7 bases at J, with 6 bases in the middle.

This clonotype occurred a few times. The chain uses TRBV14 and TRBJ2-3; TRBD2 aligns across 7 bases. The CDR3 runs 16 residues. Germline V gene sequence: CDR1 SGHDN, CDR2 FVKESK. Germline trimming cut 0 bases from V and 5 bases from J; bases unmatched to any gene: 8. DNA for the CDR3: TGTGCCAGCAGCCAAGATGGGACTACCGCACGAGATACGCAGTATTTT. Its translation is CASSQDGTTARDTQYF.

This clonotype was detected a few times. The genes are TRBV12-3 or TRBV12-4 and TRBJ2-1; D gene uncertain. The CDR3 runs 12 residues. The V end was cut by 5 bases, the J end by 5 bases, with 7 bases between. In DNA, the CDR3 is TGTGCCAGCAGTCGTGTCAACAATGAGCAGTTCTTC. Translation: CASSRVNNEQFF.

This clonotype was detected only a few times. J is TRBJ2-2 and V is TRBV7-9; no reliable D call. This CDR3 is built from 15 residues. Germline loops: CDR1 SEHNR, CDR2 FQNEAQ (reference sequence). V lost 7 bases to trimming and J lost 5 bases, with 17 bases between them. The CDR3 reads CASTSPLSLTGELFF. CDR3 sequence (DNA): TGTGCCAGCACCTCACCGCTATCCCTTACCGGGGAGCTGTTTTTT.

This rearrangement joins TRBV30 to TRBJ2-3; D is unresolved. The CDR3 covers 11 residues. Trimming removed 4 bases at V and 6 bases at J, with 8 bases between. Germline loops: CDR1 GTSNPN, CDR2 SVGIG (reference sequence). The CDR3 DNA reads TGTGCCTGGATTCGGTACGATACGCAGTATTTT. As protein: CAWIRYDTQYF.

V usage is TRBV7-9 and J usage is TRBJ2-3; the match to TRBD1 covers 7 bases. CDR3 length equals 17 residues. With 1 base clipped from V and 0 bases from J, the junction kept 7 bases outside the gene matches. Germline assignment: CDR1 SEHNR and CDR2 FQNEAQ (reference sequence). The DNA of the CDR3 is TGTGCCAGCAGCTTAGACAGGGGAATCTCTAGCACAGATACGCAGTATTTT. Translated: CASSLDRGISSTDTQYF.

This clonotype was seen only a few times. The V gene is TRBV5-1, the J gene TRBJ2-5; 13 bases line up with TRBD2. After removal of 4 bases from V and 4 bases from J, the junction contained 10 bases not matched to a gene. Per the germline V gene, CDR1 is SGHRS and CDR2 is YFSETQ. The CDR3 consists of 17 residues. The CDR3 nucleotides read TGCGCCAGCAGCCCGGGACTAGCGGGACTTATCGGAGAGACCCAGTACTTC. Its translation is CASSPGLAGLIGETQYF.

This clonotype was detected a few times. The chain recombines TRBV18 with TRBJ1-1; 8 bases align to TRBD1. CDR1 and CDR2 (germline): KGHSH, LQKENI. There are 16 residues in the CDR3. V lost 1 base, J lost 6 bases, and 10 bases stayed unmatched. CDR3 protein: CASSPLPGTGFSEAFF. The CDR3 region has the DNA TGTGCCAGCTCACCACTACCCGGGACAGGTTTCTCTGAAGCTTTCTTT.

This clonotype showed up just once. The V gene is TRBV18, the J gene TRBJ1-1; 7 positions agree with TRBD1. Germline V gene data show CDR1 as KGHSH and CDR2 as LQKENI. V dropped 3 bases and J dropped 5; count of bases not matched to a gene: 9. The CDR3 consists of 15 residues. CDR3 DNA sequence: TGTGCCAGCTCACCCCTCCAGGGGGTTCGTACTGAAGCTTTCTTT. Translating it yields CASSPLQGVRTEAFF.

The table lists this clonotype with many counts. The chain employs TRBV5-1 and TRBJ2-5; no definite D call. This CDR3 region has 13 residues. V was shortened by 2 bases and J by 2 bases, with 7 bases between the two germline ends. CDR1 is SGHRS and CDR2 is YFSETQ in the germline V gene. DNA of the CDR3: TGCGCCAGCAGCTTTTCTCTGCAAGAGACCCAGTACTTC. This codes for CASSFSLQETQYF.

This clonotype showed up just a few times. This chain connects TRBV29-1 to TRBJ2-7; 8 bases map to TRBD1. After removal of 7 bases from V and 3 bases from J, the junction contained 8 bases not matched to a gene. Germline V gene lookup returns CDR1 SQVTM and CDR2 ANQGSEA. The CDR3 is 13 amino acids. The CDR3 loop is CSARDRMNYEQYF. The DNA for the CDR3 is TGCAGCGCCCGGGACAGGATGAACTACGAGCAGTACTTC.

There are many counts of this clonotype. V gene TRBV7-9 combines with J gene TRBJ2-2; D call uncertain. Looked up from germline, CDR1 is SEHNR and CDR2 is FQNEAQ (reference sequence). The CDR3 is 15 residues long. V was cut by 5 bases and J by 3 bases, with 13 bases left in between. The CDR3: CASSPPLGDTGELFF. DNA for the CDR3: TGTGCCAGCAGCCCTCCCTTAGGCGACACCGGGGAGCTGTTTTTT. The full variable domain, in which reference TRBV7-9 and TRBJ2-2 provide the parts outside the CDR3, is DTGVSQNPRHKITKRGQNVTFRCDPISEHNRLYWYRQTLGQGPEFLTYFQNEAQLEKSRLLSDRFSAERPKGSFSTLEIQRTEQGDSAMYLCASSPPLGDTGELFFGEGSRLTVL.

This clonotype has a count of ten or more. The chain uses TRBV7-9 and TRBJ2-7, with 7 positions matching TRBD1. Germline V CDR1 and CDR2: SEHNR, FQNEAQ (reference sequence). Losses at the gene ends were 6 bases for V and 0 bases for J; bases not matched to a gene: 8. This CDR3 region has 15 residues. CDR3 protein: CASRYGTALSYEQYF. DNA for the CDR3: TGTGCCAGCAGATACGGGACAGCCCTCTCCTACGAGCAGTACTTC.

This clonotype showed up just a few times. The V call is TRBV6-6, the J call TRBJ2-7; the D gene is possibly TRBD1 (6 bases). Trimming shortened V by 5 bases and J by 1 base, and 12 bases separated the two germline ends. CDR3 length equals 14 residues. Germline V CDR1 and CDR2: MNHNY, SVGAGI (reference sequence). CDR3: CASSPDRASYEQYF. The CDR3 DNA sequence: TGTGCCAGCAGTCCGGACAGAGCTTCCTACGAGCAGTACTTC.